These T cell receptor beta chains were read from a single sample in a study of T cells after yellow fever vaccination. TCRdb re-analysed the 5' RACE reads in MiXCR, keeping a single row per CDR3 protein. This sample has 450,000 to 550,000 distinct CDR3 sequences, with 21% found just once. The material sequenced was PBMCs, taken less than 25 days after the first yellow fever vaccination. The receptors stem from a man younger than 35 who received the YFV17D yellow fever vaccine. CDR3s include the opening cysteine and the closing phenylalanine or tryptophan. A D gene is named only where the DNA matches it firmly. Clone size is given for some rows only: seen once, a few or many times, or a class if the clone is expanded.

cdr3_aa: CASSLAAGNTGELFF; cdr3_nt: TGCGCCAGCAGCTTGGCCGCGGGGAACACCGGGGAGCTGTTTTTT; d_call: .; clone_size: once; j_call: TRBJ2-2; v_call: TRBV5-1
cdr3_aa: CASSFLTGDPGGYTF; cdr3_nt: TGTGCCAGCAGCTTCTTGACAGGAGACCCAGGAGGCTACACCTTC; d_call: .; clone_size: .; j_call: TRBJ1-2; v_call: TRBV7-2
cdr3_aa: CASSGRDRYQPQHF; cdr3_nt: TGTGCCAGCAGTGGCCGGGACAGGTACCAGCCCCAGCATTTT; d_call: TRBD1; clone_size: few; j_call: TRBJ1-5; v_call: TRBV25-1
cdr3_aa: CASSGGTSSSTDTQYF; cdr3_nt: TGTGCCAGCAGCGGCGGGACTTCCTCTAGCACAGATACGCAGTATTTT; d_call: .; clone_size: few; j_call: TRBJ2-3; v_call: TRBV5-4
cdr3_aa: CASSPTYAETQYF; cdr3_nt: TGCGCCAGCAGTCCGACATACGCCGAGACCCAGTACTTC; d_call: .; clone_size: few; j_call: TRBJ2-5; v_call: TRBV10-1
cdr3_aa: CASSPRTPNTGELFF; cdr3_nt: TGTGCCAGCAGCCCGCGGACGCCGAACACCGGGGAGCTGTTTTTT; d_call: .; clone_size: .; j_call: TRBJ2-2; v_call: TRBV7-6
cdr3_aa: CASSLDTAGTEAFF; cdr3_nt: TGTGCCAGCAGCTTGGACACAGCGGGCACTGAAGCTTTCTTT; d_call: .; clone_size: .; j_call: TRBJ1-1; v_call: TRBV11-2
cdr3_aa: CASSLQLTGREETQYF; cdr3_nt: TGTGCCAGCAGCTTACAATTGACAGGGCGGGAAGAGACCCAGTACTTC; d_call: TRBD1; clone_size: few; j_call: TRBJ2-5; v_call: TRBV7-2
cdr3_aa: CASSLGRTGLSYGYTF; cdr3_nt: TGTGCCAGCAGCTTGGGGAGGACAGGGTTGAGCTATGGCTACACCTTC; d_call: TRBD1; clone_size: few; j_call: TRBJ1-2; v_call: TRBV7-8
cdr3_aa: CASSSSSVGYNEQFF; cdr3_nt: TGTGCCAGCAGCTCGTCTAGCGTGGGGTACAATGAGCAGTTCTTC; d_call: .; clone_size: .; j_call: TRBJ2-1; v_call: TRBV7-8
cdr3_aa: CASSPPTAQLVYGYTF; cdr3_nt: TGTGCCAGCAGTCCGCCCACCGCCCAATTGGTATATGGCTACACCTTC; d_call: .; clone_size: .; j_call: TRBJ1-2; v_call: TRBV12-3/TRBV12-4
cdr3_aa: CATLPPGPRNEQFF; cdr3_nt: TGTGCCACCCTGCCCCCGGGACCGAGGAATGAGCAGTTCTTC; d_call: .; clone_size: .; j_call: TRBJ2-1; v_call: TRBV12-3/TRBV12-4
cdr3_aa: CASSRGVQDTGELFF; cdr3_nt: TGTGCCAGTAGTAGAGGGGTTCAGGACACCGGGGAGCTGTTTTTT; d_call: .; clone_size: few; j_call: TRBJ2-2; v_call: TRBV19
cdr3_aa: CASSRQGQGGLDNEQFF; cdr3_nt: TGTGCCAGCAGCCGCCAGGGACAGGGAGGCCTTGACAATGAGCAGTTCTTC; d_call: TRBD1; clone_size: few; j_call: TRBJ2-1; v_call: TRBV7-2
cdr3_aa: CASSLLTGYEQYF; cdr3_nt: TGTGCCAGCAGCCTACTAACAGGGTACGAGCAGTACTTC; d_call: .; clone_size: many; j_call: TRBJ2-7; v_call: TRBV11-2
cdr3_aa: CASSFQWGGTGELFF; cdr3_nt: TGTGCCAGCAGTTTTCAGTGGGGTGGAACCGGGGAGCTGTTTTTT; d_call: .; clone_size: .; j_call: TRBJ2-2; v_call: TRBV27
cdr3_aa: CSAGREIAGETQYF; cdr3_nt: TGCAGTGCGGGAAGGGAGATAGCGGGAGAGACCCAGTACTTC; d_call: TRBD2; clone_size: once; j_call: TRBJ2-5; v_call: TRBV20-1
cdr3_aa: CASSFFSYNSPLHF; cdr3_nt: TGTGCCAGCAGCTTTTTCTCCTATAATTCACCCCTCCACTTT; d_call: .; clone_size: few; j_call: TRBJ1-6; v_call: TRBV11-2
cdr3_aa: CASSHKTGGSGELFF; cdr3_nt: TGTGCCAGCAGCCATAAGACAGGGGGGTCCGGGGAGCTGTTTTTT; d_call: TRBD1; clone_size: .; j_call: TRBJ2-2; v_call: TRBV7-2
cdr3_aa: CASSLNQGFNEQFF; cdr3_nt: TGTGCCAGCAGCTTGAATCAGGGGTTCAATGAGCAGTTCTTC; d_call: .; clone_size: few; j_call: TRBJ2-1; v_call: TRBV11-2
cdr3_aa: CASSTTPGMPFF; cdr3_nt: TGTGCCAGCAGCACTACGCCAGGGATGCCTTTCTTT; d_call: .; clone_size: .; j_call: TRBJ1-1; v_call: TRBV12-3/TRBV12-4
cdr3_aa: CSASQPLGELFF; cdr3_nt: TGCAGTGCTAGTCAACCGCTCGGGGAGCTGTTTTTT; d_call: .; clone_size: few; j_call: TRBJ2-2; v_call: TRBV20-1
cdr3_aa: CASSLAGVGFKPQHF; cdr3_nt: TGTGCCAGCAGCTTAGCGGGGGTGGGATTTAAGCCCCAGCATTTT; d_call: .; clone_size: .; j_call: TRBJ1-5; v_call: TRBV7-2
cdr3_aa: CASSLGSGLSTGELFF; cdr3_nt: TGTGCCAGCAGCTTAGGGTCTGGACTATCCACCGGGGAGCTGTTTTTT; d_call: .; clone_size: .; j_call: TRBJ2-2; v_call: TRBV7-2
cdr3_aa: CASRNRAGGPAGELFF; cdr3_nt: TGTGCCAGCAGAAATCGAGCGGGGGGGCCCGCCGGGGAGCTGTTTTTT; d_call: TRBD2; clone_size: many; j_call: TRBJ2-2; v_call: TRBV12-3/TRBV12-4
cdr3_aa: CASSYMSLGTEAFF; cdr3_nt: TGTGCCAGCAGTTACATGAGCCTCGGGACTGAAGCTTTCTTT; d_call: .; clone_size: many; j_call: TRBJ1-1; v_call: TRBV6-5
cdr3_aa: CASSKDSEQFF; cdr3_nt: TGTGCCAGCAGCAAGGACAGTGAGCAGTTCTTC; d_call: .; clone_size: .; j_call: TRBJ2-1; v_call: TRBV7-9
cdr3_aa: CASSEIPRDTNTGELFF; cdr3_nt: TGTGCCAGCAGTGAAATCCCCAGGGACACGAACACCGGGGAGCTGTTTTTT; d_call: .; clone_size: .; j_call: TRBJ2-2; v_call: TRBV25-1
cdr3_aa: CASSPRTDTQYF; cdr3_nt: TGTGCCAGCAGCCCCCGCACAGATACGCAGTATTTT; d_call: .; clone_size: many; j_call: TRBJ2-3; v_call: TRBV18
cdr3_aa: CASSGAKGRYEQYF; cdr3_nt: TGTGCCAGTAGTGGCGCTAAGGGAAGATACGAGCAGTACTTC; d_call: .; clone_size: few; j_call: TRBJ2-7; v_call: TRBV19
cdr3_aa: CASSFENRAHEQYF; cdr3_nt: TGTGCCAGCAGCTTTGAGAACAGGGCCCACGAGCAGTACTTC; d_call: .; clone_size: few; j_call: TRBJ2-7; v_call: TRBV7-9
cdr3_aa: CSVEEVTGGTLGTDTQYF; cdr3_nt: TGCAGCGTTGAAGAAGTGACAGGGGGCACGCTTGGCACAGATACGCAGTATTTT; d_call: TRBD1; clone_size: few; j_call: TRBJ2-3; v_call: TRBV29-1
cdr3_aa: CANRRGVGTGELFF; cdr3_nt: TGTGCCAACCGGCGGGGGGTAGGCACCGGGGAGCTGTTTTTT; d_call: TRBD2; clone_size: .; j_call: TRBJ2-2; v_call: TRBV12-3/TRBV12-4
cdr3_aa: CASSWTSLSDTQYF; cdr3_nt: TGTGCCAGCAGCTGGACTAGCTTATCAGATACGCAGTATTTT; d_call: TRBD2; clone_size: few; j_call: TRBJ2-3; v_call: TRBV11-3
cdr3_aa: CASSFRLTGGDQPQHF; cdr3_nt: TGTGCCAGTAGTTTCCGACTAACAGGGGGGGATCAGCCCCAGCATTTT; d_call: TRBD1; clone_size: few; j_call: TRBJ1-5; v_call: TRBV19
cdr3_aa: CAISGGGSYNEQFF; cdr3_nt: TGTGCCATCAGTGGTGGGGGATCCTACAATGAGCAGTTCTTC; d_call: .; clone_size: .; j_call: TRBJ2-1; v_call: TRBV10-3
cdr3_aa: CSAAYRTQETQYF; cdr3_nt: TGCAGTGCCGCATATAGGACCCAAGAGACCCAGTACTTC; d_call: .; clone_size: few; j_call: TRBJ2-5; v_call: TRBV20-1
cdr3_aa: CASSLGAGVEQPQHF; cdr3_nt: TGCGCCAGCAGCTTGGGCGCGGGGGTGGAACAGCCCCAGCATTTT; d_call: .; clone_size: .; j_call: TRBJ1-5; v_call: TRBV5-1